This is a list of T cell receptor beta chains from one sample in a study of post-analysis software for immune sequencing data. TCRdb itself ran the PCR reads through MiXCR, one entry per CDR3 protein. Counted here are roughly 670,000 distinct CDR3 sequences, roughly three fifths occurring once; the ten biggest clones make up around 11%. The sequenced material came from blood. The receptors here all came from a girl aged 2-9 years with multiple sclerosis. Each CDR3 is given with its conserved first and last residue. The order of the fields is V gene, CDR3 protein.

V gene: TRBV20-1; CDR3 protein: CSAGTGTHQETQYF
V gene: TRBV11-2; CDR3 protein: CASSLRGRPYEQYF
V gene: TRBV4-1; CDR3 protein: CASSQDESGTYQETQYF
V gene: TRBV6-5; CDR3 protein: CASSYSMEARHGTDTQYF
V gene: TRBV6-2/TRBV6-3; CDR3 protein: CASSYPLKLAYEQYF
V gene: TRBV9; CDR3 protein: CASSVDRVNERFF
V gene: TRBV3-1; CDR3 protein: CASSLSASTGGYTF
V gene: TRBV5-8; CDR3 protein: CASSLATGIETQYF
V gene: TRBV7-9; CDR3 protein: CASSPLAGGTYEQYF
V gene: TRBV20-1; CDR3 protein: CSANDEGEETQYF
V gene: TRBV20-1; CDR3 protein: CSARERITYEQYF
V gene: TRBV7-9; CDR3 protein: CASSSMGSGNTIYF
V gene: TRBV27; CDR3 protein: CASSVIPGTSAGMRNSPLHF
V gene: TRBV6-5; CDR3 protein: CASSYLRHLNMNTEAFF
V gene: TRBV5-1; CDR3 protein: CASSLNDPYNSPLHF
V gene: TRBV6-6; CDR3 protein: CASSLSLETQYF
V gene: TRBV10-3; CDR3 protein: CAISEPERGFVYTQYF
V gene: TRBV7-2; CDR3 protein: CASSSLQRYNEQFF
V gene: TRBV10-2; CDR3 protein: CASSESTHYNEQFF
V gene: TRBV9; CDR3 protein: CASSVEQQETQYF
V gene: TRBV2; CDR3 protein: CASAVDSVMNTEAFF
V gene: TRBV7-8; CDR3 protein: CASSSGVVPRETEAFF
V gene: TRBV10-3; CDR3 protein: CAISDEGEKLFF
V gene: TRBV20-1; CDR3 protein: CSAALAGAQNIQYF
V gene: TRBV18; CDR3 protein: CASSPRGRSSYNEQFF
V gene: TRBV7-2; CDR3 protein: CASTGLASYEQYF
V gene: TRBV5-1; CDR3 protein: CASSSTSGGPNEQFF
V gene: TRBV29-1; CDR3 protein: CSVSTHRGNGYTF
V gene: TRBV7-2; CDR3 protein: CASSLRSGYNTDTQYF
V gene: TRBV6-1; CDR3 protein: CASSDGGSYEQYF
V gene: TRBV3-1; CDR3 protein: CASSPLLGANVLTF
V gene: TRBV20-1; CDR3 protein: CSARDGQRPYEQYF
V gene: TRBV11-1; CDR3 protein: CASSLNAGVTNEQFF
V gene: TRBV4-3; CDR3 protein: CASSQTRRGQETQYF
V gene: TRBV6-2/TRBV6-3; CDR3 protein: CASSYGSSGELFF
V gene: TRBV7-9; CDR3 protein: CAGSLVVEQYF
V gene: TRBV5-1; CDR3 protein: CASSILLAGDVDTQYF
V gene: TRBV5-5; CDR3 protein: CASSPEYVGRLSGANVLTF
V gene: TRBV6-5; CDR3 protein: CASRGLAGVGKETQYF
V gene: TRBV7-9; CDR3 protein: CARGTDTQYF
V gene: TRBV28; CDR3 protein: CASSPQGAGGYTF
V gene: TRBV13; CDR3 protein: CASSTQTSGSYEQYF
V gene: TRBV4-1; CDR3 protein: CASSQGPVKNTEAFF
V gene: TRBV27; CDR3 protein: CASSSSGVGSADTQYF
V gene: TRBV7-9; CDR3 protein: CASSFGYNEQFF